The 16 T cell receptor beta chains listed next were all sequenced from one sample in a study of blood T cell repertoires in COVID-19. TCRdb's copy holds only in-frame clones and misses some; the assay was immunoSEQ multiplex PCR. The data hold about 33,000 clones, with around 88% observed a single time. Sequenced input: peripheral blood. These receptors came from a human donor in a cohort sampled during active COVID-19.

V and J are TRBV28 and TRBJ1-6; 7 bases agree with TRBD1. The J segment lost 7 bases and the V segment lost 3 bases, leaving 12 bases of the junction unmatched. Germline loops: CDR1 MDHEN, CDR2 SYDVKM. The CDR3 loop spans 17 amino acids. The CDR3 reads CASSLGTIRGRNSPLHF. For the CDR3, the DNA is TGTGCCAGCAGTTTGGGCACCATCAGGGGGAGAAATTCACCCCTCCACTTT.

V is TRBV7-9 and J is TRBJ1-5, with TRBD1 matching 7 bases. V gave up 4 bases and J gave up 0 bases; unmatched junction bases: 9. CDR1 and CDR2 from the germline V gene are SEHNR and FQNEAQ (reference sequence). This CDR3 is 17 amino acids long. The CDR3 is CASSSAGTDFSNQPQHF. In DNA form, the CDR3 reads TGTGCCAGCAGCTCGGCTGGGACAGACTTTAGCAATCAGCCCCAGCATTTT.

The gene calls are TRBV5-4 and TRBJ2-2, with TRBD2 identical over 16 bases. There are 18 residues in the CDR3. Trimming removed 4 bases from V and 5 bases from J; junction bases left unmatched: 8. Germline V lookup: CDR1 SGHNT, CDR2 YYREEE (reference sequence). The chain's CDR3 is CASSSGTSGGARTGELFF. Here the CDR3 DNA reads TGTGCCAGCAGCAGTGGGACTAGCGGGGGGGCGCGTACCGGGGAGCTGTTTTTT.

The gene calls are TRBV9 and TRBJ2-1; 10 bases fit TRBD2. Germline CDR1 and CDR2: SGDLS and YYNGEE. This CDR3 spans 18 amino acids. V dropped 0 bases and J dropped 5; count of bases not matched to a gene: 11. The CDR3 DNA follows: TGTGCCAGCAGCGTAGACCCCCGTGTAGCGGGAGGTCACAATGAGCAGTTCTTC. Amino acids: CASSVDPRVAGGHNEQFF.

The chain is built from TRBV27 and TRBJ2-1; 7 nucleotides agree with TRBD2. J lost 2 bases, V lost 9 bases, and 10 bases had no gene match. Germline CDR1 reads MNHEY; CDR2 reads SMNVEV (reference sequence). There are 15 residues in the CDR3. The CDR3 DNA is TGTGCCAGTCGAGTGGGGCGGGGGACCTACAATGAGCAGTTCTTC. It translates to CASRVGRGTYNEQFF.

V usage is TRBV5-1 and J usage is TRBJ2-7; D perhaps matches TRBD2 (5 bases). The CDR3 loop spans 13 amino acids. V shed 4 bases and J shed 6 bases, with 14 bases lying between them. The germline CDR1 and CDR2 sequences are SGHRS and YFSETQ. The CDR3 DNA follows: TGCGCCAGCAGCACGGGATGGCGAACCGAGCAGTACTTC. It yields the protein CASSTGWRTEQYF.

This clone was observed once. The chain joins TRBV19 to TRBJ1-5; 8 nucleotides align to TRBD1. The CDR3 contains 15 residues. Germline values: CDR1 LNHDA, CDR2 SQIVND (reference sequence). Trimming took 6 bases from V and 6 from J; bases not matched to a gene: 10. The CDR3 DNA is TGTGCCAGTAGAATCGTGGACAGGGAGAGTCAGCCCCAGCATTTT. This sequence encodes CASRIVDRESQPQHF.

Concerning this clone itself: The sample has other DNA sequences that encode this CDR3 too. The V and J genes are TRBV5-1 and TRBJ1-4; 12 bases agree with TRBD1. The V gene's germline CDR1 is SGHRS and CDR2 YFSETQ. The trim removed 7 bases at V and 8 bases at J, leaving 12 bases unmatched. This CDR3 has 16 residues. CDR3 sequence (DNA): TGCGCCAGCTCTGTGGGACAGGGGGCTATAGGCGAAAAACTGTTTTTT. Translation: CASSVGQGAIGEKLFF.

The rearrangement joins TRBV7-2 to TRBJ2-3, with 13 bases identical to TRBD2. Per the germline V gene, CDR1 is SGHTA and CDR2 is FQGNSA. The CDR3 runs to 17 residues. Trimming removed 3 bases from V and 4 bases from J; junction bases left unmatched: 7. CDR3: CASSFLLAGGRSDTQYF. The DNA for the CDR3 is TGTGCCAGCAGCTTCTTACTAGCGGGAGGGAGGTCAGATACGCAGTATTTT.

This rearrangement joins TRBV2 to TRBJ2-1; 8 nucleotides line up with TRBD2. The CDR3 sequence is 17 residues long. Germline V CDR1 and CDR2: SNHLY, FYNNEI. V lost 6 bases to trimming and J lost 10 bases; unmatched junction nucleotides: 20. CDR3 loop: CASRAGFGPGTSYEQFF. The CDR3 region has the DNA TGTGCCAGCAGGGCAGGGTTCGGGCCCGGGACTAGTTACGAGCAGTTCTTC. The entire variable domain, with the rest obtained from reference TRBV2 and TRBJ2-1, is as follows: EPEVTQTPSHQVTQMGQEVILRCVPISNHLYFYWYRQILGQKVEFLVSFYNNEISEKSEIFDDQFSVERPDGSNFTLKIRSTKLEDSAMYFCASRAGFGPGTSYEQFFGPGTRLTVL.

V usage is TRBV3-1 (or the pseudogene TRBV3-2) and J usage is TRBJ1-3, with D unclear. V was shortened by 0 bases and J by 4 bases, with 4 bases between the two germline ends. The CDR3 consists of 13 residues. The germline V gene encodes CDR1 LGHDT and CDR2 YNNKEL (reference sequence). CDR3 sequence reads: CASSQDPGNTIYF. In DNA form, the CDR3 reads TGTGCCAGCAGCCAAGATCCAGGAAACACCATATATTTT.

The chain joins TRBV29-1 to TRBJ1-1; no clear D gene. The CDR3 extends over 11 amino acids. The germline V and J ends were trimmed by 3 bases and 1 base, with 3 bases remaining between them. Germline-derived CDR1 and CDR2 are SQVTM and ANQGSEA. CDR3 DNA sequence: TGCAGCGTTGACCGGAACACTGAAGCTTTCTTT. It yields the protein CSVDRNTEAFF.

The chain carries TRBV11-1 and TRBJ2-5, with 11 bases identical to TRBD1. In germline, CDR1 is SGHAT, CDR2 FQDESV (reference sequence). Trimming removed 5 bases from V and 4 bases from J; junction bases left unmatched: 9. The CDR3 runs to 16 residues. The CDR3 nucleotides are TGTGCCAGCAGCGGCCCGGGACAGGGGGAGGCAGAGACCCAGTACTTC. Translating gives CASSGPGQGEAETQYF.

The chain has TRBV10-3 and TRBJ2-7; a possible D gene is TRBD1 (5 bases). V dropped 4 bases and J dropped 3 bases, with 7 bases sitting between them. Germline V gene lookup returns CDR1 ENHRY and CDR2 SYGVKD. The CDR3 has 12 residues. The CDR3 region is CAISGDSYEQYF. For the CDR3, the DNA is TGTGCCATCAGTGGTGACAGCTACGAGCAGTACTTC.

Here the CDR3 reads CASSRGTEAFF. CDR3 DNA: TGTGCCAGCAGCCGAGGTACTGAAGCTTTCTTT. The V call is TRBV5-4, the J call TRBJ1-1; D remains ambiguous. This CDR3 contains 11 residues. Germline values: CDR1 SGHNT, CDR2 YYREEE (reference sequence). Trimming shortened V by 4 bases and J by 5 bases, and 6 bases separated the two germline ends.

V is TRBV9 and J is TRBJ2-1, with TRBD2 identical over 11 bases. The CDR3 sequence is 15 residues long. Germline V gives CDR1 SGDLS, CDR2 YYNGEE. V dropped 4 bases and J dropped 7; count of bases not matched to a gene: 7. CDR3 sequence reads: CASSKTSGASNEQFF. For the CDR3, the DNA is TGTGCCAGCAGCAAGACTAGCGGGGCATCAAATGAGCAGTTCTTC.